This is a list of T cell receptor beta chains from one sample in a study of shared clonotypes between healthy human individuals. Sequencing used immunoSEQ multiplex PCR; TCRdb keeps in-frame clones, though not all of them. The sample shows roughly 1,500,000 clones, about 98.5% of them seen only once. Sequenced sample: naive CD4+ T cells sorted from blood. The receptors derive from a man aged 25-40 years in good health. CDR3s include the opening cysteine and the closing phenylalanine or tryptophan. The order of the fields is clone size, J gene, D gene, V gene, CDR3 protein, CDR3 DNA. The D gene is left open where the match is weak. Rows give clone size only sometimes, using once, few, many, or a class for an expanded clone.

size: once
J: TRBJ2-3
D: TRBD2
V: TRBV9
CDR3: CASREGTSGTDTQYF
DNA: TGTGCCAGCAGAGAAGGGACTAGCGGCACAGATACGCAGTATTTT

size: NA
J: TRBJ2-2
D: TRBD2
V: TRBV30
CDR3: CAFMPPGGTGELFF
DNA: TGTGCCTTTATGCCTCCGGGAGGCACCGGGGAGCTGTTTTTT

size: NA
J: TRBJ2-3
D: TRBD1
V: TRBV5-3
CDR3: CARSLGDRESTDTQYF
DNA: TGTGCCAGAAGCTTAGGGGACAGGGAAAGCACAGATACGCAGTATTTT

size: once
J: TRBJ2-3
D: NA
V: TRBV28
CDR3: CASSRLTGGGAIADTQYF
DNA: TGTGCCAGCAGTCGACTAACCGGAGGGGGCGCAATCGCAGATACGCAGTATTTT

size: NA
J: TRBJ1-1
D: NA
V: TRBV18
CDR3: CASSPRGATEAFF
DNA: TGTGCCAGCTCACCACGGGGGGCTACTGAAGCTTTCTTT

size: NA
J: TRBJ1-2
D: NA
V: TRBV20-1
CDR3: CSATVLYGYTF
DNA: TGCAGTGCTACGGTTCTTTATGGCTACACCTTC

size: NA
J: TRBJ2-1
D: NA
V: TRBV7-9
CDR3: CASNRAYNEQFF
DNA: TGTGCCAGCAACCGGGCGTACAATGAGCAGTTCTTC

size: NA
J: TRBJ1-5
D: TRBD1
V: TRBV11-2
CDR3: CASSSGQGTPQHF
DNA: TGTGCCAGCAGCTCGGGACAGGGGACGCCCCAGCATTTT

size: NA
J: TRBJ1-4
D: NA
V: TRBV5-6
CDR3: CASSPRTASTNEKLFF
DNA: TGTGCCAGCAGCCCTAGGACAGCTTCAACTAATGAAAAACTGTTTTTT

size: NA
J: TRBJ2-1
D: TRBD2
V: TRBV4-2
CDR3: CASSQGALAGGRDNEQFF
DNA: TGTGCCAGCAGCCAAGGGGCCCTTGCGGGAGGGCGGGACAATGAGCAGTTCTTC